Below are 14 T cell receptor beta chains sequenced from a single sample in a study of OX40 agonist ivuxolimab in advanced cancers. This table comes from immunoSEQ multiplex PCR, and its TCRdb copy is limited to in-frame clones, with some not included. The table lists about 90,000 clones, about 90% of them singletons. Sequences were derived from CD4+ or CD8+ T cells sorted from blood, sampled in a trial of the OX40 agonist ivuxolimab. All receptors come from an adult with an advanced solid tumor such as melanoma, head and neck, liver or kidney cancer.

The J gene is TRBJ2-3, the V gene TRBV20-1; no definite D call. Germline-derived CDR1 and CDR2 are DFQATT and SNEGSKA (reference sequence). The V end was cut by 3 bases, the J end by 4 bases, with 5 bases between. The CDR3 sequence is 11 residues long. The CDR3 protein is CSARDPDTQYF. CDR3 in DNA: TGCAGTGCTAGGGATCCAGATACGCAGTATTTT.

V gene TRBV5-1 combines with J gene TRBJ2-7, with a possible D match to TRBD1 (5 bases). Trimming cost V 4 bases and J 2 bases, with 13 bases left between them. The CDR3 contains 14 residues. Germline V gene sequence: CDR1 SGHRS, CDR2 YFSETQ. The CDR3 loop is CASSHDSNPYEQYF. The CDR3 nucleotides read TGCGCCAGCAGCCACGACAGCAACCCCTACGAGCAGTACTTC.

The chain carries TRBV6-5 and TRBJ1-3; possibly TRBD1 for D (5 bases). There are 13 residues in the CDR3. Germline assignment: CDR1 MNHEY and CDR2 SVGAGI. Trimming pared 7 bases from V and 4 bases from J, leaving 11 bases between. This chain's CDR3 is CASTGGFGNTIYF. CDR3 DNA sequence: TGTGCCAGCACGGGGGGATTCGGAAACACCATATATTTT.

This rearrangement joins TRBV27 to TRBJ1-1, with D uncertain. The V and J ends lost 3 bases and 1 base respectively, with 3 bases between them. CDR1 is MNHEY and CDR2 is SMNVEV in the germline V gene (reference sequence). The CDR3 has 12 residues. The CDR3 bases are TGTGCCAGCAGTTTTGGGAACACTGAAGCTTTCTTT. It encodes CASSFGNTEAFF.

This clone was counted only a few times. The chain is built from TRBV6-6 and TRBJ1-2; 12 nucleotides match TRBD1. Germline values: CDR1 MNHNY, CDR2 SVGAGI (reference sequence). The V segment lost 2 bases and the J segment 7 bases; nucleotides outside the gene matches: 8. The CDR3 runs 16 residues. DNA of the CDR3: TGTGCCAGCAGTTACATCGGGACAGGGGGCAGGGCTGGCTACACCTTC. This translates into CASSYIGTGGRAGYTF.

The V call is TRBV6-5, the J call TRBJ2-2; D remains unclear. V was pared by 5 bases and J by 6 bases, with 16 bases between. There are 15 residues in the CDR3. Germline loops: CDR1 MNHEY, CDR2 SVGAGI. CDR3 nucleotide sequence: TGTGCCAGCAGTAAGGACCCGGTAGGATCCGGGGAGCTGTTTTTT. This sequence encodes CASSKDPVGSGELFF.

The genes are TRBV7-3 and TRBJ2-1; D is undetermined. The CDR3 is 13 residues long. The ends were cut back, 2 bases at V and 3 bases at J, with 5 bases in the middle. CDR1 and CDR2 (germline): SGHTA, FQGTGA. CDR3 DNA: TGTGCCAGCAGCTTAGGATTCTACAATGAGCAGTTCTTC. This encodes CASSLGFYNEQFF.

This rearrangement joins TRBV7-6 to TRBJ2-5; D not certain. Germline assignment: CDR1 SGHVS and CDR2 FNYEAQ. The CDR3 is made up of 12 amino acids. The V end was cut by 5 bases, the J end by 4 bases, with 8 bases between. The DNA for the CDR3 is TGTGCCAGCAGCCCATTGGGAGAGACCCAGTACTTC. Translating it yields CASSPLGETQYF.

The chain recombines TRBV30 with TRBJ2-1, with D possibly TRBD2 on 6 matching bases. Trimming cost V 5 bases and J 5 bases, with 13 bases left between them. The CDR3 spans 13 residues. Germline assignment: CDR1 GTSNPN and CDR2 SVGIG (reference sequence). CDR3 in amino acids: CAWLGLGNNEQFF. The CDR3 DNA reads as TGTGCCTGGTTGGGACTCGGTAACAATGAGCAGTTCTTC. Full variable domain (rest looked up from reference TRBV30 and TRBJ2-1): SQTIHQWPATLVQPVGSPLSLECTVEGTSNPNLYWYRQAAGRGLQLLFYSVGIGQISSEVPQNLSASRPQDRQFILSSKKLLLSDSGFYLCAWLGLGNNEQFFGPGTRLTVL.

The chain has TRBV10-2 and TRBJ2-4; 13 nucleotides line up with TRBD2. The CDR3 is 15 amino acids. The trim removed 3 bases at V and 11 bases at J, leaving 7 bases unmatched. Looked up from germline, CDR1 is WSHSY and CDR2 is SAAADI. The CDR3 region has the DNA TGCGCCAGCAGTGAAGAAACTAGCGGGAGGGGTCTTCAGTACTTC. Amino acids: CASSEETSGRGLQYF.

Comment on this clone: A read error may be the cause here, since a much bigger clone is one base away. The same CDR3 can be traced to other DNA sequences in this sample. The chain uses TRBV18 and TRBJ1-2; D ambiguous. With 4 bases removed from V and 3 bases from J, the gap between germline ends came to 6 bases. The V gene's germline CDR1 is KGHSH and CDR2 LQKENI. This CDR3 spans 12 amino acids. The DNA of the CDR3 is TGTGCCAGCTCACTTCAGGACTATGGCTACACCTTC. Protein sequence: CASSLQDYGYTF.

This chain uses TRBV7-2 with TRBJ2-3; the match to TRBD2 covers 7 bases. CDR1 SGHTA and CDR2 FQGNSA come from the germline V gene. V lost 4 bases, J lost 4 bases, and 5 bases stayed unmatched. The CDR3 is 14 residues long. CDR3 protein: CASSSGLTADTQYF. CDR3 DNA: TGTGCCAGCAGCTCGGGACTAACGGCAGATACGCAGTATTTT.

The J gene is TRBJ2-7, the V gene TRBV11-3; TRBD2 might be the D (5 bases). The CDR3 totals 15 residues. V was clipped by 1 base and J by 0 bases, with 10 bases between them. Per germline, CDR1 SGHNT and CDR2 YENEEA. DNA of the CDR3: TGTGCCAGCAGCTTAGTCCTCGGGAACTCCTACGAGCAGTACTTC. Protein product: CASSLVLGNSYEQYF.

The chain carries TRBV14 and TRBJ2-7; D is possibly TRBD1 or TRBD2 (6 bases each). The germline CDR1 and CDR2 sequences are SGHDN and FVKESK. Trimming stripped 0 bases from V and 7 bases from J, with 13 bases between. The CDR3 runs 14 residues. The CDR3 DNA sequence: TGTGCCAGCAGCCAAGAACTAGGGGGGCAAGAGCAGTACTTC. This translates into CASSQELGGQEQYF.